These T cell receptor beta chains were read from a single sample in a study of blood T cells in healthy people across ages. One entry per CDR3 protein results from TCRdb running MiXCR on the 5' RACE reads. The sample shows 700,000 to 850,000 distinct CDR3 sequences, about 36% of them seen only once. The sample taken for sequencing was blood. These receptors all come from a man aged 18 to 35 in good health. Both conserved end residues are part of each CDR3. Each record gives: clone size, D gene, V gene, J gene, CDR3 DNA, CDR3 protein. The D gene is left open where the match is weak. Clone size is stated in some rows and not others, as once, few, many or a class when expanded.

clone size: NA
D gene: NA
V gene: TRBV2
J gene: TRBJ1-1
CDR3 DNA: TGTGCCAGCAGGGCGGCAGTGAACACTGAAGCTTTCTTT
CDR3 protein: CASRAAVNTEAFF

clone size: NA
D gene: NA
V gene: TRBV25-1
J gene: TRBJ1-1
CDR3 DNA: TGTGCCAGCACCCACGACATCGACACTGAAGCTTTCTTT
CDR3 protein: CASTHDIDTEAFF

clone size: NA
D gene: NA
V gene: TRBV6-5
J gene: TRBJ1-2
CDR3 DNA: TGTGCCAGCAGTTATGTTTACGGCGGGGCCGGAGGCTATGGCTACACCTTC
CDR3 protein: CASSYVYGGAGGYGYTF

clone size: NA
D gene: NA
V gene: TRBV27
J gene: TRBJ2-2
CDR3 DNA: TGTGCCACCCTACGAACAGGGTACGCCGGGGAGCTGTTTTTT
CDR3 protein: CATLRTGYAGELFF

clone size: many
D gene: NA
V gene: TRBV20-1
J gene: TRBJ2-1
CDR3 DNA: TGCAGTGCTACCTCAATACAGGGCCACTACAATGAGCAGTTCTTC
CDR3 protein: CSATSIQGHYNEQFF

clone size: NA
D gene: TRBD2
V gene: TRBV7-9
J gene: TRBJ2-7
CDR3 DNA: TGTGCCAGCAGCTTAGCCAGACTAGCGAACTCCTACAATGAGCAGTACTTC
CDR3 protein: CASSLARLANSYNEQYF

clone size: NA
D gene: TRBD2
V gene: TRBV7-6
J gene: TRBJ2-7
CDR3 DNA: TGTGCCAGCAGCTCTACTAGCGAAGGCTACGAGCAGTACTTC
CDR3 protein: CASSSTSEGYEQYF

clone size: once
D gene: NA
V gene: TRBV14
J gene: TRBJ2-2
CDR3 DNA: TGTGCCAGCAGCGCTAGATACGCCGGGGAGCTGTTTTTT
CDR3 protein: CASSARYAGELFF

clone size: many
D gene: NA
V gene: TRBV5-5
J gene: TRBJ1-2
CDR3 DNA: TGTGCCAGCAGCCTACGCGGACCTAACTATGGCTACACCTTC
CDR3 protein: CASSLRGPNYGYTF

clone size: few
D gene: NA
V gene: TRBV3-1
J gene: TRBJ1-2
CDR3 DNA: TGTGCCAGCAGCCGGGGGACCGACCATTATGGCTACACCTTC
CDR3 protein: CASSRGTDHYGYTF

clone size: NA
D gene: NA
V gene: TRBV5-1
J gene: TRBJ2-3
CDR3 DNA: TGCGCCAGCAGCTTAGGGGGGATATCAGATACGCAGTATTTT
CDR3 protein: CASSLGGISDTQYF

clone size: NA
D gene: TRBD1
V gene: TRBV20-1
J gene: TRBJ1-2
CDR3 DNA: TGCAGTGCCTTCGGACAGGGGGATGGCTACACCTTC
CDR3 protein: CSAFGQGDGYTF

clone size: few
D gene: NA
V gene: TRBV20-1
J gene: TRBJ1-1
CDR3 DNA: TGCAGTGCTAGAGAGGGGGGGCGAGGGGACACTGAAGCTTTCTTT
CDR3 protein: CSAREGGRGDTEAFF

clone size: NA
D gene: NA
V gene: TRBV3-1
J gene: TRBJ2-7
CDR3 DNA: TGTGCCAGCAGTCGGATACAAAGCCTAAACAACGAGCAGTACTTC
CDR3 protein: CASSRIQSLNNEQYF

clone size: NA
D gene: NA
V gene: TRBV5-1
J gene: TRBJ1-1
CDR3 DNA: TGCGCCAGCAGGGTAAGAGGGAGGAGCACTGAAGCTTTCTTT
CDR3 protein: CASRVRGRSTEAFF

clone size: NA
D gene: NA
V gene: TRBV20-1
J gene: TRBJ1-2
CDR3 DNA: TGCAGTGCTGGTACGGATCGTGGCTACACCTTC
CDR3 protein: CSAGTDRGYTF

clone size: few
D gene: NA
V gene: TRBV15
J gene: TRBJ2-7
CDR3 DNA: TGTGCCACCAGTCCGACCACGACAGGCTACGAGCAGTACTTC
CDR3 protein: CATSPTTTGYEQYF

clone size: many
D gene: NA
V gene: TRBV20-1
J gene: TRBJ2-1
CDR3 DNA: TGCAGTGCTAGGAATGAGCAGTTCTTC
CDR3 protein: CSARNEQFF

clone size: few
D gene: NA
V gene: TRBV4-3
J gene: TRBJ1-4
CDR3 DNA: TGCGCCAGCAGCCAAGTTGCGGCACAGGAAAAACTGTTTTTT
CDR3 protein: CASSQVAAQEKLFF

clone size: NA
D gene: TRBD2
V gene: TRBV12-3/TRBV12-4
J gene: TRBJ2-7
CDR3 DNA: TGTGCCAGCAGTTGGACTAGCGGCCCCTACGAGCAGTACTTC
CDR3 protein: CASSWTSGPYEQYF

clone size: NA
D gene: NA
V gene: TRBV18
J gene: TRBJ1-1
CDR3 DNA: TGTGCCAGCTCACGGGACATCGCTGAAGCTTTCTTT
CDR3 protein: CASSRDIAEAFF

clone size: few
D gene: NA
V gene: TRBV6-2/TRBV6-3
J gene: TRBJ1-6
CDR3 DNA: TGTGCCAGCAGTTACGAGGGGAAGAATTCACCCCTCCACTTT
CDR3 protein: CASSYEGKNSPLHF

clone size: once
D gene: NA
V gene: TRBV12-3/TRBV12-4
J gene: TRBJ2-5
CDR3 DNA: TGTGCCAGCAGTTTCAGGAGGAGTGGCGAGACCCAGTACTTC
CDR3 protein: CASSFRRSGETQYF

clone size: few
D gene: NA
V gene: TRBV19
J gene: TRBJ2-4
CDR3 DNA: TGTGCCAGTAGCCCCAACGATCCGAACATTCAGTACTTC
CDR3 protein: CASSPNDPNIQYF

clone size: few
D gene: NA
V gene: TRBV12-3/TRBV12-4
J gene: TRBJ1-3
CDR3 DNA: TGTGCCAGCACCCTAGGCGGGGGGCTCTCTGGAAACACCATATATTTT
CDR3 protein: CASTLGGGLSGNTIYF

clone size: NA
D gene: NA
V gene: TRBV20-1
J gene: TRBJ2-7
CDR3 DNA: TGCAGTGCCGGCGGGGCACCCTACGAGCAGTACTTC
CDR3 protein: CSAGGAPYEQYF

clone size: NA
D gene: TRBD2
V gene: TRBV11-3
J gene: TRBJ2-3
CDR3 DNA: TGTGCCAGCAGCCAACCGGGACTAGCGGGGCGGGCAGATACGCAGTATTTT
CDR3 protein: CASSQPGLAGRADTQYF

clone size: many
D gene: NA
V gene: TRBV29-1
J gene: TRBJ1-2
CDR3 DNA: TGCAGCGGAACGACAGCTAACTATGGCTACACCTTC
CDR3 protein: CSGTTANYGYTF

clone size: NA
D gene: NA
V gene: TRBV21-1
J gene: TRBJ1-4
CDR3 DNA: TGTGCCAGCAGTTTAGTCCCAGGGGCAGAACCTGAAAAACTGTTTTTT
CDR3 protein: CASSLVPGAEPEKLFF

clone size: NA
D gene: TRBD1
V gene: TRBV4-2
J gene: TRBJ1-6
CDR3 DNA: TGTGCCAGCAGCCAAGAACCGACAGGGGTGAAATCACCCCTCCACTTT
CDR3 protein: CASSQEPTGVKSPLHF

clone size: once
D gene: NA
V gene: TRBV10-3
J gene: TRBJ2-6
CDR3 DNA: TGTGCCATCAGTCCTACCGGGTTTGTTGGGGCCAACGTCCTGACTTTC
CDR3 protein: CAISPTGFVGANVLTF

clone size: few
D gene: NA
V gene: TRBV18
J gene: TRBJ1-4
CDR3 DNA: TGTGCCAGCTCCCTACTGGGTTCTGAAAAACTGTTTTTT
CDR3 protein: CASSLLGSEKLFF

clone size: many
D gene: TRBD2
V gene: TRBV14
J gene: TRBJ2-1
CDR3 DNA: TGTGCCAGCAGTCCACGACTAGCTAATGAGCAGTTCTTC
CDR3 protein: CASSPRLANEQFF

clone size: few
D gene: NA
V gene: TRBV12-3/TRBV12-4
J gene: TRBJ2-7
CDR3 DNA: TGTGCCAGCAGTTTGGGGGGGGCCCCGTATAGCGAGCAGTACTTC
CDR3 protein: CASSLGGAPYSEQYF

clone size: NA
D gene: NA
V gene: TRBV7-3
J gene: TRBJ2-2
CDR3 DNA: TGTGCCAGCAGCTTATTTCTGGATGGCAGAGATTATGACACCGGGGAGCTGTTTTTT
CDR3 protein: CASSLFLDGRDYDTGELFF

clone size: NA
D gene: NA
V gene: TRBV11-1
J gene: TRBJ2-5
CDR3 DNA: TGTGCCAGCAGGGATCGGGACGGACAAGAGACCCAGTACTTC
CDR3 protein: CASRDRDGQETQYF

clone size: NA
D gene: NA
V gene: TRBV4-1
J gene: TRBJ1-5
CDR3 DNA: TGCGCCTGCAGCCAAGAGGGTGGAGGCAGGGATCAGCCCCAGCATTTT
CDR3 protein: CACSQEGGGRDQPQHF

clone size: NA
D gene: TRBD1
V gene: TRBV9
J gene: TRBJ1-2
CDR3 DNA: TGTGCCAGCAGTGCAGAAGGACAGGGGGGTGGCTACACCTTC
CDR3 protein: CASSAEGQGGGYTF

clone size: few
D gene: NA
V gene: TRBV14
J gene: TRBJ2-7
CDR3 DNA: TGTGCCAGCAGCCAACCGCCGGTGTACGAGCAGTACTTC
CDR3 protein: CASSQPPVYEQYF

clone size: NA
D gene: TRBD1
V gene: TRBV20-1
J gene: TRBJ2-7
CDR3 DNA: TGCAGTGCTTGCCAGGGGGCAGGTTACGAGCAGTACTTC
CDR3 protein: CSACQGAGYEQYF

clone size: few
D gene: NA
V gene: TRBV5-1
J gene: TRBJ1-2
CDR3 DNA: TGCGCCAGCAGCTTGTACCAGGATTATGGCTACACCTTC
CDR3 protein: CASSLYQDYGYTF

clone size: NA
D gene: NA
V gene: TRBV18
J gene: TRBJ1-4
CDR3 DNA: TGTGCCAGCTCACCATTGGGGGCAGATGAAAAACTGTTTTTT
CDR3 protein: CASSPLGADEKLFF

clone size: few
D gene: TRBD1
V gene: TRBV14
J gene: TRBJ1-2
CDR3 DNA: TGTGCCAGCAGCCAGGGGACAGGTGGTGCCTACACCTTC
CDR3 protein: CASSQGTGGAYTF

clone size: NA
D gene: NA
V gene: TRBV4-1
J gene: TRBJ2-7
CDR3 DNA: TGCGCCAGCAGCCAAGATCGCCCCATTGGCTGGTACGAGCAGTACTTC
CDR3 protein: CASSQDRPIGWYEQYF

clone size: few
D gene: NA
V gene: TRBV4-2
J gene: TRBJ1-2
CDR3 DNA: TGTGCCAGCAGCCAAGGGGAGGGAAGCTACACCTTC
CDR3 protein: CASSQGEGSYTF

clone size: few
D gene: NA
V gene: TRBV5-1
J gene: TRBJ2-3
CDR3 DNA: TGCGCCAGCACCGTCGACAGGTCTAGCACAGATACGCAGTATTTT
CDR3 protein: CASTVDRSSTDTQYF

clone size: NA
D gene: TRBD2
V gene: TRBV5-1
J gene: TRBJ2-7
CDR3 DNA: TGCGCCAGCAGCTTTGTAGCGGGGTTCACCTACGAGAAGTACTTC
CDR3 protein: CASSFVAGFTYEKYF